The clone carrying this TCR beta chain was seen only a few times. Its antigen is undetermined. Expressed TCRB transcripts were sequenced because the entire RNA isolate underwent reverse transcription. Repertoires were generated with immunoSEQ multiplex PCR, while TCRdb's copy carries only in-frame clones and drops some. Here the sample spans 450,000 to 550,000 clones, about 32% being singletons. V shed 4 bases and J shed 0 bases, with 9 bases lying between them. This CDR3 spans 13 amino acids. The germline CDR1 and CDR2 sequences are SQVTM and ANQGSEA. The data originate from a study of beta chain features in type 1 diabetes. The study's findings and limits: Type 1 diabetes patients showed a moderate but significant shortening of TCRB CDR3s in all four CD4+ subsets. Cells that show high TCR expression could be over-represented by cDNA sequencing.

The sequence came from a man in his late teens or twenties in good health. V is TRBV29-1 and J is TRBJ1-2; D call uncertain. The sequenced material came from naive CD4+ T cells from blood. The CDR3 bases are TGCAGCGTTGGGACCCTAGCTAACTATGGCTACACCTTC. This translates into CSVGTLANYGYTF.